Only a few counts were recorded for the clone carrying this T cell receptor beta chain. Amplification used 60 Vbeta primers and 13 Jbeta primers. Sequencing was performed with immunoSEQ multiplex PCR; in TCRdb, only in-frame clones are kept and a portion is missing. The sample shows about 160,000 clones, roughly 75% of them seen only once. This entry belongs to a study of cytomegalovirus exposure and HLA in healthy donors. Study-level background: Genotyping of under 500 donors showed that around 86% belonged to the Caucasian-associated ancestry cluster.

The V gene's germline CDR1 is MGHDK and CDR2 SYGVNS. V shed 4 bases, J shed 1 base, and the junction held 6 bases outside the gene matches. CDR3 length equals 16 residues. Input material: PBMCs. The chain carries TRBV25-1 and TRBJ2-2; 7 bases match TRBD1. The sequence derives from a female donor in good health and CMV-seronegative. The CDR3 protein is CASSGTGTVNTGELFF. As DNA, the CDR3 is TGTGCCAGCAGTGGAACCGGGACAGTGAACACCGGGGAGCTGTTTTTT.